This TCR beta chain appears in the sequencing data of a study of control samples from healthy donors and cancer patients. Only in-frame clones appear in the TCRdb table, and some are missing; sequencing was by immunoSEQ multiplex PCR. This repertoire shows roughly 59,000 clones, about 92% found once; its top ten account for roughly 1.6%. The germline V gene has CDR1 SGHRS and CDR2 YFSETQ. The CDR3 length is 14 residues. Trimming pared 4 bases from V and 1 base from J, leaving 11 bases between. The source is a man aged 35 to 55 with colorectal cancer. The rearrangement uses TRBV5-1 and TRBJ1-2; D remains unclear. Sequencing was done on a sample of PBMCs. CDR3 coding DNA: TGCGCCAGCAGCAAGGAACAGCGTAACTATGGCTACACCTTC. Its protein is CASSKEQRNYGYTF.